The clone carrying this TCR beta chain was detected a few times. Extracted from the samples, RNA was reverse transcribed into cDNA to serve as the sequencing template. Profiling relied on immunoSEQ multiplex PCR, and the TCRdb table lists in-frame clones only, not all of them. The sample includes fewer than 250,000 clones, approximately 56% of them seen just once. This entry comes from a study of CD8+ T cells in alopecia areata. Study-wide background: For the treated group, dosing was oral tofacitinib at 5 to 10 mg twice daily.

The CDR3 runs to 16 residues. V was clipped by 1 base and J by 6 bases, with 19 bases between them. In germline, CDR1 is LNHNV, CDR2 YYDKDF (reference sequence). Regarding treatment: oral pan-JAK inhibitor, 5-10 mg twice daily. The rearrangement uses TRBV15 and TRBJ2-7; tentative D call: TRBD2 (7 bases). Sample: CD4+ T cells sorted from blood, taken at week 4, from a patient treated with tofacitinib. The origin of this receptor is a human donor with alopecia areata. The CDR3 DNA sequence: TGTGCCACCAGCAGAGGACGGGGGGCATCGTCATCCGAGCAGTACTTC. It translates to CATSRGRGASSSEQYF.